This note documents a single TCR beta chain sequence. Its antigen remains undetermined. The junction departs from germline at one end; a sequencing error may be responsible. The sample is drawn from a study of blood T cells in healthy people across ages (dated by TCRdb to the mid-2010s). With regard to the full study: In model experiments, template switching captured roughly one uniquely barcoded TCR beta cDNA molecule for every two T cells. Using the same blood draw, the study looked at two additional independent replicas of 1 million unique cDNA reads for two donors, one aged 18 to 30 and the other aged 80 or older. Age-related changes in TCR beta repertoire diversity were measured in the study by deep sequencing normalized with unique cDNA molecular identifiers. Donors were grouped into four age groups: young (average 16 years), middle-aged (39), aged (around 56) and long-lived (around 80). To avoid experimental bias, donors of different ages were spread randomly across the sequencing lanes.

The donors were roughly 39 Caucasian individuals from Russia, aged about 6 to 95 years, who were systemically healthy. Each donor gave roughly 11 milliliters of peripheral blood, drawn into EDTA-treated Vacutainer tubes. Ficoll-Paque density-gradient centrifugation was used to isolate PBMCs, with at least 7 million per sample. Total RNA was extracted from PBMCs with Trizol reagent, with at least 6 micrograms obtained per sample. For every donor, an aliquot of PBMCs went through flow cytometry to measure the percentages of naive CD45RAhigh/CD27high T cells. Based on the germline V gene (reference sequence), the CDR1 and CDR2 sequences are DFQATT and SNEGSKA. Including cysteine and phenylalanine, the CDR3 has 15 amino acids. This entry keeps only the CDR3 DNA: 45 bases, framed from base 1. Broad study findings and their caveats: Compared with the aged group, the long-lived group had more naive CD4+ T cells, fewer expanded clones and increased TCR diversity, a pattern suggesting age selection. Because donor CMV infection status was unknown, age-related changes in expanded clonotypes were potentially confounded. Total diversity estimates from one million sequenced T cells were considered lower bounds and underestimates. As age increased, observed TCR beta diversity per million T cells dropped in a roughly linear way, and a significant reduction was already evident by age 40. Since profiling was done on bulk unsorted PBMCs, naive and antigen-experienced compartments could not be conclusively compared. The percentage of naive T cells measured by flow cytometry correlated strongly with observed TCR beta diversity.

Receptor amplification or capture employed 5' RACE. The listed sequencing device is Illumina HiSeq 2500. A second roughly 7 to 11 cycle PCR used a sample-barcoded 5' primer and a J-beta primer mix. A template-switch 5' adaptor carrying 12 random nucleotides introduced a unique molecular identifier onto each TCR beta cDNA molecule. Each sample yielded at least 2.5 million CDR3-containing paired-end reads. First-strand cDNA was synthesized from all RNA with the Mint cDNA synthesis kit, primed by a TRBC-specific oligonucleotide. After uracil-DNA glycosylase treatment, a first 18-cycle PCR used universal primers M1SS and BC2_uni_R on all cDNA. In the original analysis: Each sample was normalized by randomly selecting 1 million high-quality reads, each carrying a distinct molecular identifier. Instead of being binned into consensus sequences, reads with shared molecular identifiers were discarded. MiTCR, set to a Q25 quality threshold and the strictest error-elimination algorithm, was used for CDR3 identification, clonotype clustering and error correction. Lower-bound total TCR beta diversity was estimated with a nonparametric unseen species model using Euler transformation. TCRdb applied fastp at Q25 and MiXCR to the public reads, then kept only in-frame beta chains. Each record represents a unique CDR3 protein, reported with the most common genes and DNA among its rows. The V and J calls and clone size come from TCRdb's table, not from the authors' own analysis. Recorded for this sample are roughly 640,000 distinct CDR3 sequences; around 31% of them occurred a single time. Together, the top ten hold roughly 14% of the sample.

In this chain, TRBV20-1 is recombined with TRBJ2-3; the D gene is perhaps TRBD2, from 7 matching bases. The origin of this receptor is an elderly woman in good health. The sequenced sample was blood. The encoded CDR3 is CSARPPRGGTGTQYF. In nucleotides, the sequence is TGCAGTGCTAGACCACCAAGGGGGGGAACAGGTACGCAGTATTTT.